The 25 T cell receptor beta chains presented below share a single source sample, sequenced in a study of cytomegalovirus exposure and HLA in healthy donors. The PCR had 60 Vbeta and 13 Jbeta primers. Clones were sequenced by immunoSEQ multiplex PCR, and TCRdb holds only the in-frame ones, with some missing. The repertoire holds about 160,000 clones, with approximately 80% as singletons. Sequenced sample: PBMCs. These receptors all come from a man in his forties or fifties in good health and CMV-seropositive.

The chain links TRBV27 to TRBJ2-7, with D perhaps matching TRBD2 (5 bases). V shed 4 bases and J shed 2 bases, with 12 bases lying between them. This CDR3 spans 14 amino acids. Germline-derived CDR1 and CDR2 are MNHEY and SMNVEV (reference sequence). CDR3 sequence reads: CASSSRTRPYEQYV. CDR3 DNA sequence: TGTGCCAGCAGTTCCCGAACTAGGCCCTACGAGCAGTACGTC.

Here the CDR3 reads CASSGTLDVTGELFF. CDR3 DNA sequence: TGTGCCAGCAGCGGGACTCTCGACGTCACCGGGGAGCTGTTTTTT. The chain combines TRBV2 with TRBJ2-2, with a possible D match to TRBD2 (6 bases). The CDR3 contains 15 residues. Per germline, CDR1 SNHLY and CDR2 FYNNEI. V was pared by 6 bases and J by 4 bases, with 15 bases between.

This clone was seen more than once but under ten times. This chain links TRBV4-2 with TRBJ1-1, with a weak D call TRBD1 (5 bases). V gave up 0 bases and J gave up 3 bases, with 14 bases separating them. The CDR3 spans 16 residues. Germline V gene sequence: CDR1 LGHNA, CDR2 YNFKEQ. CDR3 residues: CASSQEGGMGDTEAFF. The DNA for the CDR3 is TGTGCCAGCAGCCAAGAGGGGGGGATGGGCGACACTGAAGCTTTCTTT.

A remark on this clone: The sample has other DNA sequences that encode this CDR3 too. The rearrangement links TRBV27 to TRBJ1-2; D is unclear. Per germline, CDR1 MNHEY and CDR2 SMNVEV (reference sequence). CDR3 length: 13 amino acids. V shed 4 bases and J shed 0 bases, with 6 bases lying between them. CDR3 sequence: CASSSQANYGYTF. CDR3 sequence (DNA): TGTGCCAGCAGTTCCCAGGCTAACTATGGCTACACCTTC.

The J gene is TRBJ2-1, the V gene TRBV11-2, with TRBD2 matching over 8 bases. V was pared by 2 bases and J by 7 bases, with 10 bases of the junction left unmatched. Germline assignment: CDR1 SGHAT and CDR2 FQNNGV. The CDR3 has 16 amino acids. CDR3: CASSLIPIGGRNEQFF. The DNA for the CDR3 is TGTGCCAGCAGCTTAATCCCCATTGGCGGGAGGAATGAGCAGTTCTTC.

The chain uses TRBV27 and TRBJ1-2, with 7 bases aligning to TRBD1. Germline CDR1 MNHEY, CDR2 SMNVEV (reference sequence). This CDR3 comprises 17 residues. After removal of 2 bases from V and 0 bases from J, the junction contained 9 bases not matched to a gene. The CDR3 region has the DNA TGTGCCAGCAGTTTACGAGGGGGCCCTTCTACTAACTATGGCTACACCTTC. Translated, it gives CASSLRGGPSTNYGYTF.

V is TRBV5-1 and J is TRBJ1-2; 7 bases are a match to TRBD1. The junction had 6 bases not matched to a gene; V was cut back by 3 bases and J by 4 bases. CDR1 is SGHRS, CDR2 YFSETQ, per germline. This CDR3 is built from 14 residues. The CDR3 DNA follows: TGCGCCAGCAGCTCACAGGGGAGCGGCTATGGCTACACCTTC. This gives the protein CASSSQGSGYGYTF.

The chain recombines TRBV2 with TRBJ1-2, with D maybe TRBD1 (6 bases). This CDR3 has 14 residues. Germline CDR1 SNHLY, CDR2 FYNNEI. V lost 3 bases to trimming and J lost 0 bases, with 8 bases between them. The CDR3 coding sequence is TGTGCCAGCAGTGAGGGGACATCTAACTATGGCTACACCTTC. Encoded protein: CASSEGTSNYGYTF. Based on the CDR3 plus reference TRBV2 and TRBJ1-2, the full variable domain is EPEVTQTPSHQVTQMGQEVILRCVPISNHLYFYWYRQILGQKVEFLVSFYNNEISEKSEIFDDQFSVERPDGSNFTLKIRSTKLEDSAMYFCASSEGTSNYGYTFGSGTRLTVV.

V usage is TRBV5-1 and J usage is TRBJ1-1; D perhaps matches TRBD1 (6 bases). V lost 4 bases to trimming and J lost 7 bases, with 11 bases between them. Per the germline V gene, CDR1 is SGHRS and CDR2 is YFSETQ. The CDR3 extends over 12 amino acids. The CDR3 here is CASSPGGGEAFF. DNA for the CDR3: TGCGCCAGCAGCCCTGGGGGCGGTGAAGCTTTCTTT.

The V gene is TRBV6-5, the J gene TRBJ1-4; D unclear. The V end lost 0 bases, the J end lost 4 bases, and 9 bases lay between the germline ends. This CDR3 is built from 15 residues. In germline, CDR1 is MNHEY, CDR2 SVGAGI. In nucleotides, the CDR3 is TGTGCCAGCAGTTACTCTTGGGAGCTTAATGAAAAACTGTTTTTT. Translated: CASSYSWELNEKLFF.

This chain connects TRBV27 to TRBJ1-4, with D perhaps matching TRBD1 (5 bases). Germline CDR1 MNHEY, CDR2 SMNVEV (reference sequence). This CDR3 spans 15 amino acids. Deletions cut 2 bases from V and 10 bases from J, with 17 bases between. The CDR3 nucleotides are TGTGCCAGCAGTTTAATGGCAGGCGATCAGGGAAAACTGTTTTTT. Translated: CASSLMAGDQGKLFF.

J is TRBJ1-5 and V is TRBV5-6; D call uncertain. The V and J ends lost 3 bases and 6 bases respectively, with 16 bases between them. The CDR3 runs 15 residues. Germline-derived CDR1 and CDR2 are SGHDT and YYEEEE. DNA for the CDR3: TGTGCCAGCAGCTCTCAGCGGGTACGGGGTCAGCCCCAGCATTTT. It translates to CASSSQRVRGQPQHF.

The chain combines TRBV14 with TRBJ1-1, with D maybe TRBD1 (5 bases). Germline CDR1 and CDR2: SGHDN and FVKESK. The ends were cut back, 0 bases at V and 0 bases at J, with 11 bases in the middle. This CDR3 contains 16 residues. CDR3: CASSQDWGRLNTEAFF. The CDR3 nucleotides are TGTGCCAGCAGCCAAGATTGGGGCAGGTTGAACACTGAAGCTTTCTTT.

The table lists this clone with a count of one. This chain links TRBV27 with TRBJ2-3; 14 bases fit TRBD2. The CDR3 is 17 residues long. The germline V gene encodes CDR1 MNHEY and CDR2 SMNVEV (reference sequence). J was trimmed by 5 bases and V by 5 bases; bases with no gene match: 9. The CDR3 nucleotides are TGTGCCAGCAGTCCCGTCAGACTAGCGGGAGGGGTAGATACGCAGTATTTT. This codes for CASSPVRLAGGVDTQYF.

The chain recombines TRBV25-1 with TRBJ2-7, with D perhaps TRBD1 (6 bases). This CDR3 is 15 amino acids long. Trimming removed 7 bases at V and 3 bases at J, with 19 bases between. Germline lookup yields CDR1 MGHDK and CDR2 SYGVNS. CDR3: CASTSRSRGHYEQYV. For the CDR3, the DNA is TGTGCCAGCACTTCGAGGAGTAGGGGACACTACGAGCAGTACGTC.

The chain combines TRBV4-1 with TRBJ1-2, with 9 bases that match TRBD1. The CDR3 is made up of 15 amino acids. V lost 1 base, J lost 1 base, and 1 base stayed unmatched. CDR1 and CDR2 (germline): MGHRA, YSYEKL. The CDR3 DNA follows: TGCGCCAGCAGCCAAGGACAGGGGGGTAACTATGGCTACACCTTC. Translating gives CASSQGQGGNYGYTF.

In this sample, this clone turned up a few times. The J gene is TRBJ1-1, the V gene TRBV19; D may be TRBD1 (5 bases). The CDR3 sequence is 15 residues long. V shed 3 bases and J shed 4 bases, with 15 bases lying between them. Germline loops: CDR1 LNHDA, CDR2 SQIVND (reference sequence). In DNA, the CDR3 is TGTGCCAGTAGTATCGGGGGACTGGATGGCACTGAAGCTTTCTTT. Residues: CASSIGGLDGTEAFF.

The chain joins TRBV19 to TRBJ1-6; D unresolved. The V and J ends lost 5 bases and 8 bases respectively, with 13 bases between them. From germline, CDR1 is LNHDA and CDR2 SQIVND (reference sequence). This CDR3 has 14 amino acids. CDR3 bases: TGTGCCAGTAGTGAGGGTGATTTTTATTCACCCCTCCACTTT. Amino acids: CASSEGDFYSPLHF.

This rearrangement joins TRBV9 to TRBJ2-1, with 12 bases fitting TRBD2. From germline, CDR1 is SGDLS and CDR2 YYNGEE. The CDR3 totals 15 residues. The trim removed 3 bases at V and 4 bases at J, leaving 2 bases unmatched. The CDR3 reads CASSAGTSGYNEQFF. DNA of the CDR3: TGTGCCAGCAGCGCGGGGACTAGCGGGTACAATGAGCAGTTCTTC.

This chain's CDR3 is CASSLDQVIHEQYF. The CDR3 region has the DNA TGTGCCAGCAGCTTAGATCAGGTAATCCACGAGCAGTACTTC. V and J are TRBV11-2 and TRBJ2-7; no clear D gene. There are 14 residues in the CDR3. The germline V gene has CDR1 SGHAT and CDR2 FQNNGV. The ends were cut back, 0 bases at V and 5 bases at J, with 11 bases in the middle.

This chain joins TRBV5-1 and TRBJ2-1; weak D call: TRBD1 (6 bases). Germline V gene lookup returns CDR1 SGHRS and CDR2 YFSETQ. The V end was cut by 3 bases, the J end by 7 bases, with 17 bases between. The CDR3 has 15 residues. This CDR3 reads CASSSSQGPFNEQFF. Written as DNA, the CDR3 is TGCGCCAGCAGCTCCAGCCAGGGGCCCTTTAATGAGCAGTTCTTC.

The chain joins TRBV6-1 to TRBJ2-1; 7 bases are a match to TRBD2. The CDR3 loop spans 17 amino acids. Germline V lookup: CDR1 MNHNS, CDR2 SASEGT. The J segment lost 4 bases and the V segment lost 0 bases, leaving 9 bases of the junction unmatched. CDR3 in DNA: TGTGCCAGCAGTGAAGCGGGTACTGCGGGAGAATACAATGAGCAGTTCTTC. Its translation is CASSEAGTAGEYNEQFF.

This chain connects TRBV5-1 to TRBJ2-1, with D tentatively TRBD1 (5 bases). Deletions cut 4 bases from V and 6 bases from J, with 20 bases between. Per the germline V gene, CDR1 is SGHRS and CDR2 is YFSETQ. This CDR3 is 16 amino acids long. CDR3 region: CASSPPGAGWGNEQFF. CDR3 bases: TGCGCCAGCAGCCCCCCTGGGGCAGGTTGGGGCAATGAGCAGTTCTTC.

This chain links TRBV9 with TRBJ2-2; 7 nucleotides match TRBD2. Trimming took 1 base from V and 4 from J; bases not matched to a gene: 7. The CDR3 loop spans 16 amino acids. The germline V gene has CDR1 SGDLS and CDR2 YYNGEE. CDR3 region: CASSVTGTMSTGELFF. The CDR3 coding sequence is TGTGCCAGCAGCGTAACGGGGACTATGAGCACCGGGGAGCTGTTTTTT. Full variable domain (remainder filled in from reference TRBV9 and TRBJ2-2): DSGVTQTPKHLITATGQRVTLRCSPRSGDLSVYWYQQSLDQGLQFLIQYYNGEERAKGNILERFSAQQFPDLHSELNLSSLELGDSALYFCASSVTGTMSTGELFFGEGSRLTVL.

The chain links TRBV7-9 to TRBJ1-5; D is unresolved. The CDR3 totals 15 residues. The germline V gene encodes CDR1 SEHNR and CDR2 FQNEAQ (reference sequence). V dropped 5 bases and J dropped 0 bases, with 11 bases sitting between them. The CDR3 sequence is CASSEGAYSNQPQHF. CDR3 bases: TGTGCCAGCAGCGAAGGAGCCTATAGCAATCAGCCCCAGCATTTT.